The 2 T cell receptor beta chains below all came from one sample that was sequenced in a study of vaccination and CD4 T cells after COVID-19. Cultured CD4+ T-cell DNA underwent Oncomine TCR Beta short-read sequencing. TCRdb reprocessed the PCR reads via MiXCR and lists one record per CDR3 protein. The sample lists 9,500 to 15,000 distinct CDR3 sequences, around 50% occurring once. Their specific antigens are unknown. Treatment specified: roughly 10-day PBMC culture with coronavirus spike peptide pools or control peptides (ViraFEST assay). This specimen was cultured CD4+ T cells from blood, taken after SARS-CoV-2 vaccination. All receptors derive from a human donor with COVID-19.

The sample holds a few counts of this clonotype. The genes are TRBV7-2 and TRBJ2-7, with 10 positions matching TRBD2. Per the germline V gene, CDR1 is SGHTA and CDR2 is FQGNSA. With 4 bases clipped from V and 3 bases from J, the junction kept 6 bases outside the gene matches. The CDR3 runs 15 residues. CDR3 in DNA: TGTGCCAGCAGCTCGCCTAGCGGGGGATTCTACGAGCAGTACTTC. Residues: CASSSPSGGFYEQYF.

The chain combines TRBV6-5 with TRBJ1-5; D is possibly TRBD1 (5 bases). The CDR3 consists of 13 residues. Per germline, CDR1 MNHEY and CDR2 SVGAGI. V gave up 4 bases and J gave up 6 bases, with 10 bases separating them. CDR3 amino acids: CASSSDDSQPQHF. DNA for the CDR3: TGTGCCAGCAGTTCTGATGACAGTCAGCCCCAGCATTTT.